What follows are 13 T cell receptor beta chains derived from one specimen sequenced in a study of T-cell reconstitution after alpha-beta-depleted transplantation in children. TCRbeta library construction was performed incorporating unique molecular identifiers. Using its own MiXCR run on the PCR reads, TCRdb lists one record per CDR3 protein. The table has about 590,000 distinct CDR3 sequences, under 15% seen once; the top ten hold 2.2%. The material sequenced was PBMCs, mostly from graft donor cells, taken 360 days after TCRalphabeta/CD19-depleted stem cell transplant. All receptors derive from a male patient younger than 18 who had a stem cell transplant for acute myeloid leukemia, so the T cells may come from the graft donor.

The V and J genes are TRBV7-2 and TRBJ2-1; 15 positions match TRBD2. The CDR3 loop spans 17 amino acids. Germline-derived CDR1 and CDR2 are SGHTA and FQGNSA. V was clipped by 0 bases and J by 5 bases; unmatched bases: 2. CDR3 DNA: TGTGCCAGCAGCTTAGCTAGGACTAGCGGGAGGGACAATGAGCAGTTCTTC. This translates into CASSLARTSGRDNEQFF.

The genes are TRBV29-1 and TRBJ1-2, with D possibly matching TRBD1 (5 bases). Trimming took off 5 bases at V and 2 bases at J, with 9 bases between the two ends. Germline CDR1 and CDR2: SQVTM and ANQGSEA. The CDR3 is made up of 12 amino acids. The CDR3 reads CSVREGNYGYTF. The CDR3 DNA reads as TGCAGCGTTAGAGAGGGGAACTATGGCTACACCTTC.

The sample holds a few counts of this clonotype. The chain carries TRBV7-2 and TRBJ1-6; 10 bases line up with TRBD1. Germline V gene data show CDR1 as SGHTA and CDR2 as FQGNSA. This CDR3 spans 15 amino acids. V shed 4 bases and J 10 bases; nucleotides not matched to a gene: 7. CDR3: CASSSGTGVLSPLHF. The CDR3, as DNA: TGTGCCAGCAGCTCCGGGACAGGGGTTTTGTCACCCCTCCACTTT.

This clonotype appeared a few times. CDR3 amino acids: CASSLERVSYEQYF. As DNA, the CDR3 is TGTGCCAGCAGCTTGGAGCGCGTATCCTACGAGCAGTACTTC. The chain recombines TRBV7-2 with TRBJ2-7; D not certain. The germline V and J ends were trimmed by 3 bases and 1 base, with 10 bases remaining between them. The germline V gene encodes CDR1 SGHTA and CDR2 FQGNSA. CDR3 length: 14 residues.

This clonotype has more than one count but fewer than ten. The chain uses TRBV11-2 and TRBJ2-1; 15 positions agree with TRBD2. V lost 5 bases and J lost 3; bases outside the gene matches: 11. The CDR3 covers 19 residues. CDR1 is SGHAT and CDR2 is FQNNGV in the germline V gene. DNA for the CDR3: TGTGCCAGCAGCCTAAGGGGACTAGCGGGAGGAGGGCTCTACAATGAGCAGTTCTTC. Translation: CASSLRGLAGGGLYNEQFF.

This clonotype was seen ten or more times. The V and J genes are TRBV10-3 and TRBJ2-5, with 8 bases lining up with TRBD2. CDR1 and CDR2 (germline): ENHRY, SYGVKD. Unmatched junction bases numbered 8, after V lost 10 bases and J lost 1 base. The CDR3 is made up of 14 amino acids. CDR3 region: CATSVAGPQETQYF. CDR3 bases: TGTGCCACGAGCGTAGCGGGGCCCCAAGAGACCCAGTACTTC.

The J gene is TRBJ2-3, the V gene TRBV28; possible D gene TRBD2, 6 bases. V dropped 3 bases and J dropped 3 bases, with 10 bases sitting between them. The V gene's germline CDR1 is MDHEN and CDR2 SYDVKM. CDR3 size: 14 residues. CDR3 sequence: CASSFGGWTDTQYF. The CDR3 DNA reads TGTGCCAGCAGTTTTGGGGGGTGGACAGATACGCAGTATTTT.

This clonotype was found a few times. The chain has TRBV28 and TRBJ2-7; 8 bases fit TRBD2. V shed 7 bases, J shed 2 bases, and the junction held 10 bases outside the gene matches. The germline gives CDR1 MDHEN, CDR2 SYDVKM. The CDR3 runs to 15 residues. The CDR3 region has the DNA TGTGCCAGCACCTCTCGCGGACTAGCAGCCTACGAGCAGTACTTC. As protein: CASTSRGLAAYEQYF.

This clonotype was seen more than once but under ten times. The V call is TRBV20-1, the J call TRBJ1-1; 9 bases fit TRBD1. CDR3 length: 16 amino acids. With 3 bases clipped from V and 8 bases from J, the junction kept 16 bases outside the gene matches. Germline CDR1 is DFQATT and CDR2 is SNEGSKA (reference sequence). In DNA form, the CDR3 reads TGCAGTGCTAGGAAGGGGCCCATCGACAGGGGGGAAGAAGCTTTCTTT. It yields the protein CSARKGPIDRGEEAFF.

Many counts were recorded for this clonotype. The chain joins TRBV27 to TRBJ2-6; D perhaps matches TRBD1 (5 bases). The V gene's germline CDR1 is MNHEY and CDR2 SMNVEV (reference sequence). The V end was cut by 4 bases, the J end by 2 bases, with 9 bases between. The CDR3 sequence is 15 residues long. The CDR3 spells CASSSQGTGANVLTF. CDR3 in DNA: TGTGCCAGCAGTTCTCAGGGTACTGGGGCCAACGTCCTGACTTTC.

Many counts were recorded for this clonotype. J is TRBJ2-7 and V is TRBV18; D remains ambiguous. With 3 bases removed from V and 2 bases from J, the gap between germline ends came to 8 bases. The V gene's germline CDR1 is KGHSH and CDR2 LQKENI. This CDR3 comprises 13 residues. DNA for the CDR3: TGTGCCAGCTCACCCCCTAGTACCTACGAGCAGTACTTC. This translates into CASSPPSTYEQYF.

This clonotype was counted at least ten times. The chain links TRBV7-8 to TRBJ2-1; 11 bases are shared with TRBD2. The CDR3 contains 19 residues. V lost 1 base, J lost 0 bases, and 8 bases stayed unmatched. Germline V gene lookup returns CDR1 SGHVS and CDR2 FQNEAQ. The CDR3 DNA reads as TGTGCCAGCAGCTTAGTACGTAGCGGGAGGGCAATCTCCTACAATGAGCAGTTCTTC. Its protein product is CASSLVRSGRAISYNEQFF.

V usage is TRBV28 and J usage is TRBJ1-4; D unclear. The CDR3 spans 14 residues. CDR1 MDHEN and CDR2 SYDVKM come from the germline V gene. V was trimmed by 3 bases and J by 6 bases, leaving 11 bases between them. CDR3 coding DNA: TGTGCCAGCAGTTTGGACGTCTTCGATGAAAAACTGTTTTTT. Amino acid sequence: CASSLDVFDEKLFF.